The 10 T cell receptor beta chains given below trace back to one sample, sequenced in a study of lymphopenia after photon versus proton radiotherapy. The method was immunoSEQ multiplex PCR; TCRdb's version includes in-frame clones alone and lacks a portion of them. The sample has about 19,000 clones, about 89% seen once. The material was peripheral blood, obtained from a patient treated with photon-based radiotherapy. The receptors come from a man aged 60-69 years with pancreatic cancer.

CDR3 residues: CAWSVVGSRYTF. As DNA, the CDR3 is TGTGCCTGGAGTGTAGTAGGTTCCCGCTACACCTTC. The chain carries TRBV30 and TRBJ1-2, with D uncertain. V dropped 0 bases and J dropped 9 bases, with 11 bases sitting between them. CDR1 and CDR2 from the germline V gene are GTSNPN and SVGIG (reference sequence). The CDR3 has 12 amino acids.

The chain joins TRBV7-2 to TRBJ2-3; 7 bases fit TRBD2. Unmatched junction bases numbered 1, after V lost 0 bases and J lost 1 base. Germline CDR1 SGHTA, CDR2 FQGNSA. The CDR3 is 15 residues long. CDR3: CASSLAGLGTDTQYF. CDR3 sequence (DNA): TGTGCCAGCAGCTTAGCAGGACTAGGCACAGATACGCAGTATTTT.

The CDR3 spells CASSLLGAALGTQYF. In DNA, the CDR3 is TGTGCCAGCAGCCTCCTAGGGGCGGCGTTGGGGACCCAGTACTTC. The rearrangement joins TRBV5-4 to TRBJ2-5; D is perhaps TRBD1 (5 bases). The germline gives CDR1 SGHNT, CDR2 YYREEE (reference sequence). V gave up 4 bases and J gave up 7 bases, with 20 bases separating them. The CDR3 contains 15 residues.

The CDR3 spells CASSQGTGYGYTF. CDR3 sequence (DNA): TGCGCCAGCAGCCAGGGGACAGGCTATGGCTACACCTTC. V and J are TRBV4-1 and TRBJ1-2; 8 bases fit TRBD1. Germline CDR1 and CDR2: MGHRA and YSYEKL. With V trimmed by 3 bases and J by 4 bases, 1 base remained unmatched. This CDR3 contains 13 residues.

The V gene is TRBV4-1, the J gene TRBJ2-7; 10 bases are a match to TRBD1. The junction had 8 bases not matched to a gene; V was cut back by 4 bases and J by 2 bases. The CDR3 runs 16 residues. The germline gives CDR1 MGHRA, CDR2 YSYEKL. The CDR3: CASSPQYGTGAYEQYF. Written as DNA, the CDR3 is TGCGCCAGCAGCCCTCAATATGGGACAGGGGCCTACGAGCAGTACTTC.

The rearrangement joins TRBV2 to TRBJ2-6, with D unresolved. The germline V and J ends were trimmed by 6 bases and 4 bases, with 13 bases remaining between them. This CDR3 is 15 amino acids long. The germline gives CDR1 SNHLY, CDR2 FYNNEI. CDR3 DNA: TGTGCCAGCAGCGGAGACATCGCCGGGGCCAACGTCCTGACTTTC. It translates to CASSGDIAGANVLTF.

The chain joins TRBV15 to TRBJ2-1; 8 bases are shared with TRBD1. Germline loops: CDR1 LNHNV, CDR2 YYDKDF (reference sequence). CDR3 length: 13 amino acids. J was trimmed by 6 bases and V by 8 bases; bases with no gene match: 6. As DNA, the CDR3 is TGTGCCACCCGACGGACAGGGCTCAATGAGCAGTTCTTC. Translated, it gives CATRRTGLNEQFF.

J is TRBJ2-7 and V is TRBV14; D ambiguous. This CDR3 contains 14 residues. CDR1 is SGHDN and CDR2 is FVKESK in the germline V gene. V was pared by 4 bases and J by 0 bases, with 10 bases between. The CDR3 is CASSPWATSYEQYF. The CDR3 DNA follows: TGTGCCAGCAGCCCATGGGCCACCTCCTACGAGCAGTACTTC.

This chain uses TRBV13 with TRBJ1-1, with D unclear. CDR3 size: 17 residues. Germline CDR1 reads PRHDT; CDR2 reads FYEKMQ (reference sequence). V was clipped by 0 bases and J by 4 bases, with 18 bases between them. CDR3 nucleotide sequence: TGTGCCAGCAGCTTAGGGGGTGGTAGTCTCTTAGGCACTGAAGCTTTCTTT. Protein product: CASSLGGGSLLGTEAFF.

This chain joins TRBV19 and TRBJ1-6, with 9 nucleotides matching TRBD1. CDR1 and CDR2 (germline): LNHDA, SQIVND (reference sequence). V lost 6 bases and J lost 7; bases outside the gene matches: 4. The CDR3 extends over 14 amino acids. The CDR3 spells CASRSGQGNSPLHF. CDR3 DNA sequence: TGTGCCAGTAGATCGGGACAGGGAAATTCACCCCTCCACTTT.